The 18 T cell receptor beta chains below all came from one sample that was sequenced in a study of high-grade serous ovarian cancer treatment subgroups. Tumor samples were obtained before definitive surgery or chemotherapy. Produced via immunoSEQ multiplex PCR; TCRdb's table is partial and in-frame only. The table has roughly 5,300 clones, more than 60% seen once. Material for sequencing was tumor tissue. Receptors were obtained from a human patient with high-grade serous ovarian cancer.

The table lists this clone with a few counts. The chain is built from TRBV9 and TRBJ2-3; no clear D gene. CDR1 is SGDLS, CDR2 YYNGEE, per germline. Trimming took 0 bases from V and 1 from J, leaving 6 bases between them. The CDR3 covers 14 residues. CDR3 region: CASSVDEGTDTQYF. The CDR3 DNA is TGTGCCAGCAGCGTAGATGAGGGCACAGATACGCAGTATTTT.

The chain has TRBV7-3 and TRBJ2-3, with 10 bases identical to TRBD2. In germline, CDR1 is SGHTA, CDR2 FQGTGA. With 4 bases clipped from V and 4 bases from J, the junction kept 5 bases outside the gene matches. The CDR3 covers 15 residues. CDR3 bases: TGTGCCAGCAGCTGGAGCGGGGGGGCTTCAGATACGCAGTATTTT. It encodes CASSWSGGASDTQYF.

V gene TRBV7-2 combines with J gene TRBJ1-1; D is perhaps TRBD1 (5 bases). Germline V gene lookup returns CDR1 SGHTA and CDR2 FQGNSA. V was trimmed by 1 base and J by 1 base, leaving 19 bases between them. The CDR3 contains 18 residues. The DNA for the CDR3 is TGTGCCAGCAGCTTAGTTTCTCGTCTTAGGGGTACGAACACTGAAGCTTTCTTT. Protein: CASSLVSRLRGTNTEAFF.

This clone was picked up one time. The rearrangement uses TRBV2 and TRBJ1-2; 8 nucleotides line up with TRBD1. This CDR3 is 14 amino acids long. From germline, CDR1 is SNHLY and CDR2 FYNNEI. V dropped 6 bases and J dropped 4; count of bases not matched to a gene: 7. CDR3 amino acids: CASSYQGAGYGYTF. In DNA, the CDR3 is TGTGCCAGCAGCTATCAGGGGGCCGGCTATGGCTACACCTTC.

In nucleotides, the CDR3 is TGTGCCAGCAGTTTACGGGGAGCCCAGCCGTACGTC. It encodes CASSLRGAQPYV. The V gene is TRBV28, the J gene TRBJ2-7, with D possibly matching TRBD2 (5 bases). The CDR3 length is 12 residues. The ends were cut back, 2 bases at V and 12 bases at J, with 14 bases in the middle. Germline loops: CDR1 MDHEN, CDR2 SYDVKM.

V usage is TRBV10-3 and J usage is TRBJ1-1; D might be TRBD1 (5 bases). V was trimmed by 7 bases and J by 0 bases, leaving 12 bases between them. The CDR3 consists of 14 residues. CDR1 and CDR2 (germline): ENHRY, SYGVKD. CDR3 DNA sequence: TGTGCCATCAAGATAGACAGCATGAACACTGAAGCTTTCTTT. Translation gives CAIKIDSMNTEAFF.

The chain is built from TRBV5-1 and TRBJ2-1; D possibly corresponds to TRBD1 (5 bases). Germline CDR1 reads SGHRS; CDR2 reads YFSETQ. Deletions cut 0 bases from V and 2 bases from J, with 12 bases between. The CDR3 spans 16 residues. CDR3 sequence: CASSLDGADPYNEQFF. The DNA for the CDR3 is TGCGCCAGCAGCTTGGATGGGGCCGACCCCTACAATGAGCAGTTCTTC. The variable domain in full, completed from reference TRBV5-1 and TRBJ2-1, reads KAGVTQTPRYLIKTRGQQVTLSCSPISGHRSVSWYQQTPGQGLQFLFEYFSETQRNKGNFPGRFSGRQFSNSRSEMNVSTLELGDSALYLCASSLDGADPYNEQFFGPGTRLTVL.

The chain couples TRBV18 to TRBJ1-1; D may be TRBD1 (5 bases). Germline V gene sequence: CDR1 KGHSH, CDR2 LQKENI. The V end was cut by 2 bases, the J end by 3 bases, with 10 bases between. The CDR3 is made up of 14 amino acids. The CDR3 bases are TGTGCCAGCTCACCAGGGGACCGGTACACTGAAGCTTTCTTT. This gives the protein CASSPGDRYTEAFF.

This clone came up a few times. V is TRBV2 and J is TRBJ1-1; D uncertain. The germline V gene has CDR1 SNHLY and CDR2 FYNNEI. The CDR3 loop spans 14 amino acids. The V gene lost 1 base and the J gene lost 0 bases, with 6 bases spanning the gap. The CDR3 is CASSEGRVNTEAFF. The CDR3, as DNA: TGTGCCAGCAGTGAAGGGAGAGTGAACACTGAAGCTTTCTTT.

This chain joins TRBV27 and TRBJ2-1; a weak D match, TRBD2 (5 bases). Germline loops: CDR1 MNHEY, CDR2 SMNVEV (reference sequence). CDR3 length: 16 amino acids. Trimming removed 6 bases from V and 1 base from J, with 16 bases in between. This chain's CDR3 is CASSPASQGSYNEQFF. In nucleotides, the CDR3 is TGTGCCAGCAGCCCGGCTAGCCAAGGATCCTACAATGAGCAGTTCTTC.

J is TRBJ2-3 and V is TRBV7-2; TRBD2 might be the D (5 bases). The germline V gene encodes CDR1 SGHTA and CDR2 FQGNSA. V was shortened by 5 bases and J by 4 bases, with 13 bases between the two germline ends. This CDR3 is 14 amino acids long. The CDR3 loop is CASSQLVLPDTQYF. The CDR3 region has the DNA TGTGCCAGCAGCCAACTAGTACTTCCAGATACGCAGTATTTT.

This clone was found a few times. The V and J genes are TRBV9 and TRBJ1-4; D unresolved. Looked up from germline, CDR1 is SGDLS and CDR2 is YYNGEE. CDR3 size: 11 residues. Trimming shortened V by 2 bases and J by 16 bases, and 12 bases separated the two germline ends. DNA of the CDR3: TGTGCCAGCAGCGTTGGTGAGCATACGTTTTTT. Translating it yields CASSVGEHTFF.

The chain uses TRBV7-2 and TRBJ2-3, with 12 bases matching TRBD2. V was clipped by 4 bases and J by 4 bases; unmatched bases: 3. Germline lookup yields CDR1 SGHTA and CDR2 FQGNSA. The CDR3 length is 15 residues. The DNA of the CDR3 is TGTGCCAGCAGCTCTCTAGCGGGGGGGCCAGATACGCAGTATTTT. This sequence encodes CASSSLAGGPDTQYF.

This clone was seen more than once but under ten times. V and J are TRBV19 and TRBJ1-1; 9 bases are shared with TRBD1. Germline trimming cut 5 bases from V and 4 bases from J; bases unmatched to any gene: 8. Germline values: CDR1 LNHDA, CDR2 SQIVND (reference sequence). The CDR3 is made up of 15 amino acids. The CDR3 sequence is CASSPRDRVGTEAFF. The CDR3 DNA is TGTGCCAGTAGTCCCCGGGACAGGGTCGGCACTGAAGCTTTCTTT.

This clone was found once. The V call is TRBV13, the J call TRBJ1-2; 7 bases agree with TRBD1. CDR1 and CDR2 from the germline V gene are PRHDT and FYEKMQ (reference sequence). V lost 4 bases to trimming and J lost 6 bases; unmatched junction nucleotides: 2. The CDR3 has 12 amino acids. The CDR3 region is CASSSTGDGYTF. The DNA of the CDR3 is TGTGCCAGCAGCTCCACAGGGGATGGCTACACCTTC. Full variable domain (missing parts from reference TRBV13 and TRBJ1-2): AAGVIQSPRHLIKEKRETATLKCYPIPRHDTVYWYQQGPGQDPQFLISFYEKMQSDKGSIPDRFSAQQFSDYHSELNMSSLELGDSALYFCASSSTGDGYTFGSGTRLTVV.

This clone was seen a few times. The chain uses TRBV7-9 and TRBJ1-3; D gene unclear. V was cut by 2 bases and J by 7 bases, with 9 bases left in between. This CDR3 has 13 residues. Germline V lookup: CDR1 SEHNR, CDR2 FQNEAQ (reference sequence). The CDR3 is CASSLSEWNTIYF. The CDR3, as DNA: TGTGCCAGCAGCTTATCCGAGTGGAACACCATATATTTT.

This clone occurred a few times. The chain uses TRBV27 and TRBJ1-2; D call uncertain. Per the germline V gene, CDR1 is MNHEY and CDR2 is SMNVEV (reference sequence). V was clipped by 11 bases and J by 6 bases, with 16 bases between them. This CDR3 has 12 residues. CDR3 DNA sequence: TGTGCCGTAAGAGGAAGACTCGATGGCTACACCTTC. Translation: CAVRGRLDGYTF.

V and J are TRBV7-2 and TRBJ1-2, with 8 nucleotides matching TRBD1. V shed 2 bases and J 2 bases; nucleotides not matched to a gene: 13. CDR1 and CDR2 (germline): SGHTA, FQGNSA. The CDR3 is 18 amino acids. In DNA form, the CDR3 reads TGTGCCAGCAGCTTACGGACGGGACAGGTAGGATCGAACTATGGCTACACCTTC. It yields the protein CASSLRTGQVGSNYGYTF.